The T cell receptor beta chain under discussion was sequenced for a study of T cells in Graves' hyperthyroidism and ophthalmopathy. As for the study in general: At initial diagnosis, before any treatment had begun, peripheral blood was obtained.

Comments on this clonotype: The antigen is not known.

TCR beta CDR3 regions were amplified from RNA. HTBI primers were the set used in a first-round RT-PCR of the TCR CDR3. TCRdb reprocessed the multiplex PCR reads via MiXCR and lists one record per CDR3 protein. The sample consists of roughly 650,000 distinct CDR3 sequences, more than 15% of them appearing once. CDR3 size: 14 residues. V lost 3 bases, J lost 8 bases, and 7 bases stayed unmatched. Germline lookup yields CDR1 ENHRY and CDR2 SYGVKD. Findings and limits, study-wide: Ophthalmopathy, as predicted by the model, came a median about six months after the prediction.

Input material: blood. The receptor comes from a woman between 40 and 55 years old with Graves' ophthalmopathy. The chain is built from TRBV10-3 and TRBJ2-1; 7 nucleotides agree with TRBD1. DNA for the CDR3: TGTGCCATCAGTGACAGGGGGAATCGCGATGAGCAGTTCTTC. Translating it yields CAISDRGNRDEQFF.